This T cell receptor beta chain is from a study of OX40 agonist ivuxolimab in advanced cancers. On the study more broadly: Ivuxolimab, which patients received intravenously every 2 weeks, was dosed at 0.01 to 10 mg/kg. The dose-escalation group included hepatocellular carcinoma, melanoma, renal cell carcinoma and head and neck cancer. The mean age was approximately 56 years, ranging from 23 to 79, with 80% to 85% of participants male. Overall study findings and caveats: Clonal expansion among partial responders at 0.1-3.0 mg/kg ranked near the lowest.

As to this clone: Its specificity is unknown.

This CDR3 spans 14 amino acids. V was pared by 3 bases and J by 10 bases, with 5 bases of the junction left unmatched. Germline V lookup: CDR1 KGHSH, CDR2 LQKENI. This table comes from immunoSEQ multiplex PCR, and its TCRdb copy is limited to in-frame clones, with some not included. The sample yields 55,000 to 65,000 clones, 75% to 90% seen once. This TCR derives from an adult with an advanced solid tumor such as melanoma, head and neck, liver or kidney cancer. The sample was CD4+ or CD8+ T cells sorted from blood, taken in a trial of the OX40 agonist ivuxolimab. This chain joins TRBV18 and TRBJ2-1; 11 bases map to TRBD1. CDR3 sequence: CASSPGQGAREQFF. The CDR3, as DNA: TGTGCCAGCTCACCTGGACAGGGGGCGAGGGAGCAGTTCTTC.